The rows below give T cell receptor beta chains drawn from one sample of a study of human T cells and chemical hapten exposure. TCRdb re-derived calls from the RACE reads in MiXCR, one entry per CDR3 protein. The sample has tens of thousands of distinct CDR3 sequences; 32% are singletons. This sample comprised whole blood, obtained in connection with sensitization to the hapten diphenylcyclopropenone (DPC). The receptors were gathered from a man in his forties with alopecia areata. Some clones in this sample may be carry-over from other donors' samples. The CDR3 runs from the conserved cysteine through the conserved F or W. The D gene is left open where the match is weak. Only part of the rows carry a size: once, few, many, or a class if the clone is expanded.

TRBV24-1	few	TRBJ2-7	NA	CATSDPEPNRETEQYF	TGTGCCACCAGTGACCCTGAACCCAACAGGGAAACCGAGCAGTACTTC
TRBV4-2	few	TRBJ2-5	NA	CASSQVPEPPETQYF	TGTGCCAGCAGCCAAGTGCCCGAGCCCCCAGAGACCCAGTACTTC
TRBV7-2	NA	TRBJ2-1	NA	CASSLDKGTYNEQFF	TGTGCCAGCAGCTTAGATAAGGGAACCTACAATGAGCAGTTCTTC
TRBV12-3/TRBV12-4	NA	TRBJ2-2	TRBD2	CASSLRREGPGELFF	TGTGCCAGCAGTTTGAGGCGGGAGGGCCCCGGGGAGCTGTTTTTT
TRBV9	NA	TRBJ1-2	TRBD1	CASNDDRGNYGYTF	TGTGCCAGCAACGATGACAGGGGGAACTATGGCTACACCTTC
TRBV18	NA	TRBJ2-3	NA	CASSPWADTDTQYF	TGTGCCAGCTCCCCTTGGGCGGACACAGATACGCAGTATTTT
TRBV11-2	few	TRBJ2-7	NA	CASRWAGTYEQYF	TGTGCCAGCAGATGGGCAGGGACCTACGAGCAGTACTTC
TRBV13	NA	TRBJ1-1	TRBD1	CASSSLDRKDTEAFF	TGTGCCAGCAGCTCCTTGGACAGGAAGGACACTGAAGCTTTCTTT
TRBV7-6	few	TRBJ1-3	NA	CASGEKDTIYF	TGTGCCAGCGGAGAAAAAGACACCATATATTTT
TRBV6-2/TRBV6-3	many	TRBJ2-5	NA	CASSSMGGPETQYF	TGTGCCAGCAGTTCCATGGGAGGCCCCGAGACCCAGTACTTC
TRBV3-1	few	TRBJ1-1	TRBD1	CASRETGVNTEAFF	TGTGCCAGCAGGGAAACAGGGGTGAACACTGAAGCTTTCTTT
TRBV28	NA	TRBJ2-7	TRBD1	CASRFTGVYEQYF	TGTGCCAGCAGATTCACAGGGGTATACGAGCAGTACTTC
TRBV20-1	NA	TRBJ2-7	TRBD2	CSAPWTSGSGEQYF	TGCAGTGCTCCCTGGACTAGCGGGAGCGGCGAGCAGTACTTC
TRBV2	NA	TRBJ1-1	NA	CASLGQNTEAFF	TGTGCCAGCTTGGGACAAAACACTGAAGCTTTCTTT
TRBV4-3	NA	TRBJ1-6	NA	CASSQDGGLYNSPLHF	TGCGCCAGCAGCCAAGACGGGGGGCTCTATAATTCACCCCTCCACTTT
TRBV14	once	TRBJ2-7	TRBD2	CASSQGRGRRYF	TGTGCCAGCAGCCAGGGGAGGGGCCGGCGGTACTTC
TRBV6-6	few	TRBJ1-6	NA	CASRAPGPNSPLHF	TGTGCCAGCAGAGCCCCGGGACCTAATTCACCCCTCCACTTT
TRBV9	NA	TRBJ2-1	TRBD2	CASSRSGTSYNEQFF	TGTGCCAGCAGCCGTAGCGGGACTTCCTACAATGAGCAGTTCTTC
TRBV7-3	NA	TRBJ2-6	TRBD2	CASSPFSGRGSGANVLTF	TGTGCCAGCAGCCCGTTTAGCGGGAGGGGTTCTGGGGCCAACGTCCTGACTTTC
TRBV5-1	NA	TRBJ2-7	NA	CASSLVGSDSYEQYF	TGCGCCAGCAGCTTGGTCGGGAGTGACTCCTACGAGCAGTACTTC
TRBV7-2	NA	TRBJ1-1	NA	CASSLPIGMNTEAFF	TGTGCCAGCAGCCTACCTATAGGTATGAACACTGAAGCTTTCTTT
TRBV27	few	TRBJ2-7	TRBD1	CASRAGTELREQYF	TGTGCCAGCAGAGCCGGGACAGAGCTCAGGGAGCAGTACTTC
TRBV5-1	NA	TRBJ2-5	NA	CASSTRTAGETQYF	TGCGCCAGCAGCACAAGGACAGCCGGCGAGACCCAGTACTTC
TRBV7-3	few	TRBJ2-6	NA	CASSLFGDGANVLTF	TGTGCCAGCAGCTTATTCGGGGATGGGGCCAACGTCCTGACTTTC
TRBV7-2	few	TRBJ1-6	NA	CASRGGAESPLHF	TGTGCCAGCAGGGGGGGCGCCGAGTCACCCCTCCACTTT
TRBV6-5	few	TRBJ1-1	TRBD1	CASSHRDRGAFF	TGTGCCAGCAGTCACCGGGACAGGGGAGCTTTCTTT
TRBV2	NA	TRBJ2-7	TRBD1	CASPGQGSYEQYF	TGTGCCAGTCCGGGACAGGGGTCCTACGAGCAGTACTTC
TRBV6-6	NA	TRBJ1-5	NA	CASWGWSNQPQHF	TGTGCCAGCTGGGGTTGGAGCAATCAGCCCCAGCATTTT
TRBV5-1	NA	TRBJ1-1	NA	CASSLAGAISEAFF	TGCGCCAGCAGCTTGGCGGGGGCGATTTCTGAAGCTTTCTTT
TRBV6-2/TRBV6-3	NA	TRBJ2-7	TRBD2	CASSQSGGTKDQYF	TGTGCCAGCAGTCAAAGCGGGGGTACTAAGGATCAGTACTTC
TRBV20-1	NA	TRBJ2-3	NA	CSARATAGTDTQYF	TGCAGTGCTAGAGCCACAGCGGGCACAGATACGCAGTATTTT
TRBV10-3	NA	TRBJ2-3	TRBD1	CALGQGADTQYF	TGTGCCCTCGGACAGGGAGCAGATACGCAGTATTTT
TRBV29-1	NA	TRBJ2-3	NA	CSVALASTDTQYF	TGCAGCGTTGCTCTAGCTAGCACAGATACGCAGTATTTT
TRBV28	NA	TRBJ1-1	TRBD1	CASSLLGQGSKAFF	TGTGCCAGCAGTTTACTGGGACAGGGGTCGAAAGCTTTCTTT
TRBV12-3/TRBV12-4	NA	TRBJ1-3	NA	CASSFRGITGNTIYF	TGTGCCAGCAGTTTTCGGGGGATAACTGGAAACACCATATATTTT